One and the same sample provided the 21 T cell receptor beta chains below, sequenced in a study of blood T cell repertoires in COVID-19. Profiled with immunoSEQ multiplex PCR; TCRdb holds only in-frame clones, not every one. The repertoire has 150,000 or so clones, around 85% of them found once; the top ten carry about 10%. Specimen: peripheral blood. The receptors originated from a man aged 60 to 69 with active or convalescent COVID-19.

The CDR3 nucleotides read TGTGCCAGTAGTACAGCCGCCGGGACACCAAATTCACCCCTCCACTTT. It yields the protein CASSTAAGTPNSPLHF. This sequence joins TRBV19 and TRBJ1-6; possibly TRBD1 for D (6 bases). V was pared by 4 bases and J by 7 bases, with 17 bases between. This CDR3 is 16 amino acids long. The V gene's germline CDR1 is LNHDA and CDR2 SQIVND (reference sequence).

The V and J genes are TRBV14 and TRBJ2-5; TRBD1 aligns across 8 bases. CDR3 size: 14 residues. The V and J ends lost 2 bases and 5 bases, in that order; junction bases with no gene match: 4. The germline V gene has CDR1 SGHDN and CDR2 FVKESK. The CDR3 bases are TGTGCCAGCAGCCAACCGCAGGGGGCTGAGACCCAGTACTTC. This codes for CASSQPQGAETQYF.

V is TRBV5-6 and J is TRBJ2-6, with D perhaps matching TRBD1 (5 bases). The CDR3 totals 15 residues. The germline gives CDR1 SGHDT, CDR2 YYEEEE. Trimming removed 5 bases at V and 0 bases at J, with 9 bases between. The CDR3 loop is CASRKDNSGANVLTF. For the CDR3, the DNA is TGTGCCAGCAGAAAGGACAACTCTGGGGCCAACGTCCTGACTTTC.

This chain uses TRBV18 with TRBJ2-5, with a tentative D call TRBD2 (6 bases). Trimming took off 2 bases at V and 2 bases at J, with 9 bases between the two ends. Germline CDR1 and CDR2: KGHSH and LQKENI. There are 14 residues in the CDR3. CDR3 loop: CASSPGTVQETQYF. DNA of the CDR3: TGTGCCAGCTCACCAGGGACTGTACAAGAGACCCAGTACTTC.

CDR3 sequence: CASGNRGDQETQYF. The CDR3 nucleotides are TGCGCCAGCGGCAACAGGGGGGACCAAGAGACCCAGTACTTC. The V and J genes are TRBV5-1 and TRBJ2-5, with TRBD1 matching 8 bases. The CDR3 extends over 14 amino acids. Germline-derived CDR1 and CDR2 are SGHRS and YFSETQ. J gave up 0 bases and V 7 bases, and 5 bases lay outside the gene matches.

V is TRBV6-5 and J is TRBJ2-7, with 9 bases matching TRBD2. The germline CDR1 and CDR2 sequences are MNHEY and SVGAGI. The CDR3 totals 16 residues. V shed 2 bases, J shed 3 bases, and the junction held 8 bases outside the gene matches. The CDR3 coding sequence is TGTGCCAGCAGTTACCGACCGACTAGCGGTTTCTACGAGCAGTACTTC. It is translated as CASSYRPTSGFYEQYF.

The chain links TRBV9 to TRBJ2-2, with D unresolved. V was cut by 0 bases and J by 2 bases, with 5 bases left in between. The CDR3 length is 14 residues. Per germline, CDR1 SGDLS and CDR2 YYNGEE. CDR3 bases: TGTGCCAGCAGCGTAGTCCTTAACACCGGGGAGCTGTTTTTT. This translates into CASSVVLNTGELFF. The complete variable domain, with remaining parts taken from reference TRBV9 and TRBJ2-2, reads DSGVTQTPKHLITATGQRVTLRCSPRSGDLSVYWYQQSLDQGLQFLIQYYNGEERAKGNILERFSAQQFPDLHSELNLSSLELGDSALYFCASSVVLNTGELFFGEGSRLTVL.

The gene calls are TRBV7-2 and TRBJ1-2, with D unclear. This CDR3 spans 14 amino acids. From germline, CDR1 is SGHTA and CDR2 FQGNSA. Trimming removed 5 bases from V and 7 bases from J, with 17 bases in between. The CDR3 region has the DNA TGTGCCAGCAGCCCCGTATCGTGGGCCTTTGGCTACACCTTC. Amino acid sequence: CASSPVSWAFGYTF. The complete variable domain, with remaining parts taken from reference TRBV7-2 and TRBJ1-2, reads GAGVSQSPSNKVTEKGKDVELRCDPISGHTALYWYRQSLGQGLEFLIYFQGNSAPDKSGLPSDRFSAERTGGSVSTLTIQRTQQEDSAVYLCASSPVSWAFGYTFGSGTRLTVV.

This chain connects TRBV28 to TRBJ1-1; 9 positions match TRBD1. The CDR3 covers 16 residues. Germline values: CDR1 MDHEN, CDR2 SYDVKM. V lost 5 bases, J lost 5 bases, and 12 bases stayed unmatched. The CDR3 DNA sequence: TGTGCCAGCAGTCGTCCCGGGACAGGGAAGAGGACTGAAGCTTTCTTT. Translation: CASSRPGTGKRTEAFF.

The chain uses TRBV7-9 and TRBJ1-2; 10 bases map to TRBD1. CDR1 and CDR2 (germline): SEHNR, FQNEAQ (reference sequence). The CDR3 totals 13 residues. The J segment lost 8 bases and the V segment lost 6 bases, leaving 6 bases of the junction unmatched. Here the CDR3 DNA reads TGTGCCAGCAGTCCCGGGACAGGGGTCGGCTACACCTTC. Translation gives CASSPGTGVGYTF.

The rearrangement uses TRBV5-4 and TRBJ2-7; possible D gene TRBD2, 5 bases. This CDR3 comprises 16 residues. Trimming cost V 5 bases and J 0 bases, with 18 bases left between them. The germline V gene encodes CDR1 SGHNT and CDR2 YYREEE (reference sequence). The CDR3 DNA reads TGTGCCAGCAGTCCAGACGCGGGTCTTAGCTCCTACGAGCAGTACTTC. This sequence encodes CASSPDAGLSSYEQYF.

A single count supports this clone. V and J are TRBV3-1 (or the pseudogene TRBV3-2) and TRBJ1-1, with D unresolved. This CDR3 region has 14 residues. Trimming removed 3 bases at V and 2 bases at J, with 10 bases between. CDR1 is LGHDT, CDR2 YNNKEL, per germline (reference sequence). CDR3 protein: CASSQVVANTEAFF. The CDR3 bases are TGTGCCAGCAGCCAGGTAGTCGCAAACACTGAAGCTTTCTTT.

The rearrangement links TRBV28 to TRBJ2-7; possibly TRBD2 for D (5 bases). The CDR3 spans 13 residues. V was clipped by 3 bases and J by 3 bases, with 9 bases between them. Germline values: CDR1 MDHEN, CDR2 SYDVKM. The CDR3 DNA follows: TGTGCCAGCAGTTTCGGCGGGCTCTACGAGCAGTACTTC. Amino acid sequence: CASSFGGLYEQYF.

This clone was detected a few times. The CDR3 DNA follows: TGTGCCAGCAGCCGGGACAGGACCGATAATTCACCCCTCCACTTT. Encoded protein: CASSRDRTDNSPLHF. V and J are TRBV5-4 and TRBJ1-6, with TRBD1 matching 8 bases. J gave up 5 bases and V 4 bases, and 5 bases lay outside the gene matches. Germline CDR1 is SGHNT and CDR2 is YYREEE (reference sequence). The CDR3 has 15 residues.

The chain employs TRBV6-6 and TRBJ1-3; possible D gene TRBD1, 6 bases. V was shortened by 5 bases and J by 3 bases, with 26 bases between the two germline ends. Germline V CDR1 and CDR2: MNHNY, SVGAGI (reference sequence). CDR3 length: 19 residues. The CDR3: CASSQQGVESTRFGNTIYF. The CDR3 bases are TGTGCCAGCAGTCAACAGGGAGTTGAGTCTACCCGATTTGGAAACACCATATATTTT.

Only a few counts were recorded for this clone. This chain uses TRBV3-1 (or the pseudogene TRBV3-2) with TRBJ2-3, with 7 bases fitting TRBD2. Germline trimming cut 0 bases from V and 7 bases from J; bases unmatched to any gene: 13. This CDR3 spans 17 amino acids. Germline values: CDR1 LGHDT, CDR2 YNNKEL (reference sequence). In nucleotides, the CDR3 is TGTGCCAGCAGCCAAGATGGCGACGCTGGGGGAGGGAATACGCAGTATTTT. This gives the protein CASSQDGDAGGGNTQYF.

The chain joins TRBV24-1 to TRBJ1-5; TRBD1 matches 8 bases. V shed 3 bases, J shed 4 bases, and the junction held 1 base outside the gene matches. The CDR3 is 14 amino acids. Germline V CDR1 and CDR2: KGHDR, SFDVKD. The CDR3 DNA follows: TGTGCCACCAGTGATACAGGGGGGAATCAGCCCCAGCATTTT. Translation: CATSDTGGNQPQHF.

The rearrangement uses TRBV5-4 and TRBJ1-2; TRBD1 is a possible D gene (5 bases). Trimming pared 4 bases from V and 4 bases from J, leaving 20 bases between. The CDR3 has 16 amino acids. The germline V gene encodes CDR1 SGHNT and CDR2 YYREEE (reference sequence). The CDR3, as DNA: TGTGCCAGCAGCGACCCCCGGACCCGGACAACCTATGGCTACACCTTC. Protein: CASSDPRTRTTYGYTF.

The chain couples TRBV5-8 to TRBJ1-4; D is undetermined. From germline, CDR1 is SGHTS and CDR2 YDEGEE. V lost 4 bases and J 7 bases, leaving 5 bases between the germline ends. The CDR3 covers 11 residues. This CDR3 is CASSRFEKLFF. CDR3 DNA: TGTGCCAGCAGCCGTTTTGAAAAACTGTTTTTT.

This clone came up a few times. This chain joins TRBV6-1 and TRBJ1-5; 7 bases agree with TRBD1. The V segment lost 2 bases and the J segment 1 base; nucleotides outside the gene matches: 5. This CDR3 spans 16 amino acids. The germline gives CDR1 MNHNS, CDR2 SASEGT. The CDR3 is CASSEIQGISNQPQHF. CDR3 nucleotides: TGTGCCAGCAGTGAAATACAGGGGATAAGCAATCAGCCCCAGCATTTT.

This chain uses TRBV18 with TRBJ1-1; 8 bases align to TRBD1. Trimming at V came to 2 bases and at J to 8 bases, leaving 4 bases not matched to a gene. Per germline, CDR1 KGHSH and CDR2 LQKENI. The CDR3 has 13 amino acids. The CDR3 sequence is CASSPTGQAEAFF. The CDR3 DNA follows: TGTGCCAGCTCACCAACGGGACAGGCAGAAGCTTTCTTT.